The 20 T cell receptor beta chains in this list originate from one sample, sequenced in a study of T-cell reconstitution after alpha-beta-depleted transplantation in children. Unique molecular identifiers were built into the TCRbeta library. TCRdb reprocessed the PCR reads via MiXCR and lists one record per CDR3 protein. The table lists hundreds of thousands of distinct CDR3 sequences, 13% of them singletons. Here the sequenced sample was PBMCs, taken from the stem cell graft. The origin of the receptors is a human donor who donated a stem cell graft to a child with Fanconi anemia.

This chain uses TRBV12-3 or TRBV12-4 with TRBJ2-7; a weak D match, TRBD2 (5 bases). CDR3 length equals 16 residues. Trimming took off 7 bases at V and 4 bases at J, with 23 bases between the two ends. This CDR3 is CASTLRPGSASYEQYF. In nucleotides, the CDR3 is TGTGCCAGCACTCTTCGTCCGGGGAGTGCATCGTACGAGCAGTACTTC.

This clonotype has more than one count but fewer than ten. This CDR3 reads CASSRSFRTSGGTDTQYF. For the CDR3, the DNA is TGTGCCAGCAGCCGTTCTTTCCGAACTAGCGGGGGCACAGATACGCAGTATTTT. The rearrangement links TRBV11-1 to TRBJ2-3, with 10 bases matching TRBD2. The germline V gene encodes CDR1 SGHAT and CDR2 FQDESV (reference sequence). This CDR3 contains 18 residues. Trimming at V came to 5 bases and at J to 1 base, leaving 12 bases not matched to a gene.

This clonotype was counted at least ten times. This chain joins TRBV7-6 and TRBJ2-3; 7 nucleotides match TRBD2. Germline CDR1 SGHVS, CDR2 FNYEAQ. Unmatched junction bases numbered 8, after V lost 2 bases and J lost 0 bases. The CDR3 has 17 amino acids. The CDR3 DNA reads TGTGCCAGCAGCTTAAGGCTAGCGGACACTAGCACAGATACGCAGTATTTT. Amino acid sequence: CASSLRLADTSTDTQYF.

This clonotype showed up many times. The rearrangement uses TRBV15 and TRBJ2-3; 9 bases agree with TRBD1. The germline CDR1 and CDR2 sequences are LNHNV and YYDKDF (reference sequence). V gave up 5 bases and J gave up 4 bases; unmatched junction bases: 10. The CDR3 is 16 residues long. CDR3 protein: CATSSSRDREPDTQYF. The CDR3 bases are TGTGCCACCAGCTCCAGCCGGGACAGGGAACCAGATACGCAGTATTTT.

This clonotype was recorded a few times. This chain links TRBV20-1 with TRBJ1-1, with 7 bases matching TRBD1. The V gene end was trimmed by 1 base and the J gene end by 7 bases; junction bases not matched to a gene: 3. The V gene's germline CDR1 is DFQATT and CDR2 SNEGSKA (reference sequence). The CDR3 runs 12 residues. CDR3 protein: CSARGQGFEAFF. Written as DNA, the CDR3 is TGCAGTGCTAGAGGACAGGGATTTGAAGCTTTCTTT.

In its sample, this clonotype was seen a few times. The CDR3 sequence: CASSVGGETQYF. In DNA, the CDR3 is TGTGCCAGCAGCGTAGGAGGGGAGACCCAGTACTTC. The V and J genes are TRBV9 and TRBJ2-5; possible D gene TRBD2, 5 bases. Between the trimmed V and J ends, which lost 0 bases and 5 bases, there was a span of 5 bases. Germline CDR1 and CDR2: SGDLS and YYNGEE. This CDR3 has 12 amino acids.

This clonotype showed up many times. DNA for the CDR3: TGTGCCAGCAGTTTTGCGGGGGTGAGCACAGATACGCAGTATTTT. Amino acids: CASSFAGVSTDTQYF. The chain employs TRBV12-3 or TRBV12-4 and TRBJ2-3; 7 bases match TRBD2. This CDR3 is built from 15 residues. With 3 bases clipped from V and 0 bases from J, the junction kept 3 bases outside the gene matches.

This clonotype has at least ten counts. Germline and junction disagree at one end, which may indicate a read error. This chain connects TRBV6-5 to TRBJ1-1; D is unresolved. The CDR3 runs 11 residues. Germline values: CDR1 MNHEY, CDR2 SVGAGI. Here the CDR3 reads CASSNSGEAFF. The CDR3 coding sequence is TGTGCCAGCAGTAACTCCGGTGAAGCTTTCTTT.

V and J are TRBV4-3 and TRBJ1-2; 12 bases match TRBD1. The CDR3 has 15 residues. Germline CDR1 and CDR2: LGHNA and YSLEER. The V gene end was trimmed by 5 bases and the J gene end by 8 bases; junction bases not matched to a gene: 9. For the CDR3, the DNA is TGCGCCAGCAGCTCCGGGACAGGGGGCCTCGGCGGCTACACCTTC. Translating gives CASSSGTGGLGGYTF.

This clonotype came up a few times. The chain couples TRBV5-1 to TRBJ1-1, with D tentatively TRBD1 (5 bases). With 1 base removed from V and 4 bases from J, the gap between germline ends came to 11 bases. The germline gives CDR1 SGHRS, CDR2 YFSETQ. This CDR3 spans 14 amino acids. CDR3 amino acids: CASSLMGGSTEAFF. In DNA, the CDR3 is TGCGCCAGCAGCTTGATGGGGGGAAGCACTGAAGCTTTCTTT.

This clonotype has ten or more counts. The J gene is TRBJ1-2, the V gene TRBV27, with D unclear. Trimming shortened V by 4 bases and J by 5 bases, and 8 bases separated the two germline ends. The CDR3 has 12 amino acids. Germline V lookup: CDR1 MNHEY, CDR2 SMNVEV (reference sequence). The CDR3 DNA follows: TGTGCCAGCAGTTCATCCGGATATGGCTACACCTTC. Amino acids: CASSSSGYGYTF.

The chain combines TRBV5-1 with TRBJ1-1; a weak D match, TRBD1 (5 bases). CDR3 length: 15 residues. Looked up from germline, CDR1 is SGHRS and CDR2 is YFSETQ. V lost 4 bases and J lost 0, with 13 bases in between. The CDR3 DNA sequence: TGCGCCAGCAGCCTCCGGGACCCGATGAACACTGAAGCTTTCTTT. It specifies CASSLRDPMNTEAFF.

The chain joins TRBV30 to TRBJ2-3; no reliable D call. Looked up from germline, CDR1 is GTSNPN and CDR2 is SVGIG (reference sequence). CDR3 length equals 13 residues. V lost 0 bases and J 1 base, leaving 5 bases between the germline ends. The CDR3 is CAWSVGGTDTQYF. The CDR3 DNA reads as TGTGCCTGGAGTGTTGGGGGCACAGATACGCAGTATTTT.

There are a few counts of this clonotype. The chain carries TRBV7-2 and TRBJ2-3; TRBD2 aligns across 12 bases. In germline, CDR1 is SGHTA, CDR2 FQGNSA. With 4 bases clipped from V and 4 bases from J, the junction kept 6 bases outside the gene matches. The CDR3 spans 16 residues. CDR3 protein: CASSSSGGAFPDTQYF. CDR3 nucleotide sequence: TGTGCCAGCAGCTCTAGCGGGGGGGCTTTCCCAGATACGCAGTATTTT.

The chain has TRBV28 and TRBJ1-1, with D perhaps TRBD1 (6 bases). There are 17 residues in the CDR3. The V gene lost 2 bases and the J gene lost 0 bases, with 16 bases spanning the gap. Germline V gene lookup returns CDR1 MDHEN and CDR2 SYDVKM. CDR3 region: CASSLNGRTVMNTEAFF. As DNA, the CDR3 is TGTGCCAGCAGTTTAAACGGAAGGACAGTCATGAACACTGAAGCTTTCTTT.

This chain uses TRBV6-2 or TRBV6-3 with TRBJ2-6, with TRBD1 matching 9 bases. The V segment lost 10 bases and the J segment 1 base; nucleotides outside the gene matches: 11. CDR3 length equals 17 residues. Germline CDR1 MNHEY, CDR2 SVGEGT. CDR3 nucleotide sequence: TGTGCCACCCACGTGGGACAGGGAAGATCTGGGGCCAACGTCCTGACTTTC. It encodes CATHVGQGRSGANVLTF.

The chain is built from TRBV6-5 and TRBJ1-1, with TRBD1 matching over 7 bases. CDR3 length: 12 amino acids. From germline, CDR1 is MNHEY and CDR2 SVGAGI. The V gene end was trimmed by 6 bases and the J gene end by 6 bases; junction bases not matched to a gene: 4. The DNA for the CDR3 is TGTGCCAGCAGCTTCACAGGGGCTGAAGCTTTCTTT. It encodes CASSFTGAEAFF.

In its sample, this clonotype was seen a few times. The rearrangement links TRBV7-2 to TRBJ1-3; D is uncertain. Germline loops: CDR1 SGHTA, CDR2 FQGNSA. The CDR3 consists of 14 residues. Deletions cut 3 bases from V and 2 bases from J, with 8 bases between. The CDR3 nucleotides are TGTGCCAGCAGCTTGAGCAATACTGGAAACACCATATATTTT. Amino acid sequence: CASSLSNTGNTIYF. The variable domain in full, with the rest retrieved from reference TRBV7-2 and TRBJ1-3, is GAGVSQSPSNKVTEKGKDVELRCDPISGHTALYWYRQSLGQGLEFLIYFQGNSAPDKSGLPSDRFSAERTGGSVSTLTIQRTQQEDSAVYLCASSLSNTGNTIYFGEGSWLTVV.

The table lists this clonotype with a few counts. The chain uses TRBV12-3 or TRBV12-4 and TRBJ1-5, with D perhaps matching TRBD1 (5 bases). With 3 bases removed from V and 4 bases from J, the gap between germline ends came to 13 bases. CDR3 length: 15 amino acids. The CDR3 spells CASSFRAGSNQPQHF. As DNA, the CDR3 is TGTGCCAGCAGTTTTAGGGCAGGGTCAAATCAGCCCCAGCATTTT.

This clonotype was observed many times. The CDR3 bases are TGTGCCACCGTCGGGACTAGCGGGGGACAAATCTACGAGCAGTACTTC. It is translated as CATVGTSGGQIYEQYF. V usage is TRBV10-3 and J usage is TRBJ2-7, with 14 bases matching TRBD2. This CDR3 spans 16 amino acids. Germline V CDR1 and CDR2: ENHRY, SYGVKD. V shed 10 bases, J shed 3 bases, and the junction held 11 bases outside the gene matches.